A single sample is the source of the 6 T cell receptor beta chains below, sequenced in a study of Ad26.COV2.S vaccination and SARS-CoV-2 variants (TCRdb year 2021). The library was prepared using the immunoSEQ multiplex PCR assay. The immuneACCESS repertoire file appears here via TCRdb, limited to in-frame rearrangements. These files lack a portion of the clones; in checked studies, under half of the deficit traces to unresolved V genes, and the cause of the others is not known. The sample yields about 390,000 clones; more than 85% were counted once. About 3.6% of the sample lies in the top ten. Read against the paper, the sample's treatment or condition label means: over 15 received Ad26.COV2.S at low or high dose, single or two shots; roughly five received placebo; per-sample allocation not given. Repertoires of vaccine and placebo recipients were sequenced from samples taken on day 63 after the first injection.

The sequencing used peripheral blood, collected in a trial of Ad26.COV2.S vaccine versus placebo. These receptors were obtained from a person aged 18-65 years who received the Ad26.COV2.S COVID-19 vaccine or a placebo.

The sample holds one count of this clone. The rearrangement joins TRBV12-5 to TRBJ2-2; D may be TRBD1 or TRBD2 (5 bases each). The CDR3 has 14 amino acids. V lost 0 bases to trimming and J lost 8 bases, with 10 bases between them. Germline V lookup: CDR1 LGHNT, CDR2 FRNRAP. The CDR3 sequence is CASGLVLRGGELFF. In DNA form, the CDR3 reads TGTGCTAGTGGTTTGGTACTGAGGGGTGGGGAGCTGTTTTTT.

This clone was seen once. CDR3 bases: TGTGCCAGTAGTTCCCAGCGGGGTCAAGAGACCCAGTACTTC. It codes for CASSSQRGQETQYF. The rearrangement links TRBV19 to TRBJ2-5; 7 bases match TRBD2. The CDR3 sequence is 14 residues long. V was clipped by 5 bases and J by 2 bases; unmatched bases: 5. CDR1 and CDR2 from the germline V gene are LNHDA and SQIVND (reference sequence).

V usage is TRBV7-8 and J usage is TRBJ2-3; no firm D call. The CDR3 loop spans 13 amino acids. Germline V CDR1 and CDR2: SGHVS, FQNEAQ. The V and J ends lost 3 bases and 1 base respectively, with 5 bases between them. The CDR3 bases are TGTGCCAGCAGCTTTCCAGGCACAGATACGCAGTATTTT. Encoded protein: CASSFPGTDTQYF.

CDR3 protein: CASSFWTANTGELFF. CDR3 coding DNA: TGTGCCAGTAGTTTTTGGACTGCAAACACCGGGGAGCTGTTTTTT. The genes are TRBV19 and TRBJ2-2, with D perhaps TRBD2 (5 bases). The CDR3 sequence is 15 residues long. The ends were cut back, 5 bases at V and 2 bases at J, with 12 bases in the middle. Germline CDR1 is LNHDA and CDR2 is SQIVND (reference sequence).

The V gene is TRBV23-1, the J gene TRBJ1-2, with D possibly TRBD1 on 5 matching bases. TRBV23-1 is known as an ORF, though its function is uncertain. The CDR3 covers 14 residues. Trimming shortened V by 0 bases and J by 2 bases, and 7 bases separated the two germline ends. CDR3 DNA sequence: TGCGCCAGCAGTCAATCTAGGGGAAACTATGGCTACACCTTC. Translation: CASSQSRGNYGYTF.

The gene calls are TRBV11-2 and TRBJ2-1; 9 nucleotides match TRBD2. CDR3 length equals 15 residues. V lost 1 base, J lost 8 bases, and 6 bases stayed unmatched. CDR1 is SGHAT and CDR2 is FQNNGV in the germline V gene. CDR3 in amino acids: CASSLALAGLDEQFF. The CDR3 DNA reads as TGTGCCAGCAGCTTAGCGCTAGCGGGGCTTGATGAGCAGTTCTTC.